Below, 30 T cell receptor beta chains from the same sample are listed, as sequenced in a study of patients and donors after allogeneic stem cell transplantation. TCRdb reprocessed the RT-PCR reads with MiXCR, giving one entry per CDR3 protein. The table shows over 150,000 distinct CDR3 sequences, with approximately 30% occurring only once. The sequenced sample was blood, either unsorted or a sorted T cell fraction (not recorded which). These receptors originate from a human donor who was either an allogeneic HSCT recipient or a stem cell or donor lymphocyte infusion donor (not recorded which). It is not recorded whose cells these are; they may come from a transplant donor.

The chain links TRBV7-6 to TRBJ2-1; D ambiguous. This CDR3 has 15 amino acids. Germline assignment: CDR1 SGHVS and CDR2 FNYEAQ. V lost 2 bases, J lost 5 bases, and 13 bases lay in between. The CDR3 protein is CASSLPAQPNNEQFF. The CDR3 DNA follows: TGTGCCAGCAGCTTACCCGCCCAGCCTAACAATGAGCAGTTCTTC.

This chain connects TRBV4-2 to TRBJ2-7; D is possibly TRBD1 or TRBD2 (5 bases each). This CDR3 region has 16 residues. The germline V gene encodes CDR1 LGHNA and CDR2 YNFKEQ. Trimming removed 0 bases at V and 4 bases at J, with 16 bases between. The CDR3 region is CASSQDMRGVGYEQYF. The CDR3 nucleotides are TGTGCCAGCAGCCAAGATATGCGAGGGGTTGGGTACGAGCAGTACTTC.

This clonotype was seen many times. This rearrangement joins TRBV29-1 to TRBJ1-2, with D perhaps TRBD1 (6 bases). CDR1 SQVTM and CDR2 ANQGSEA come from the germline V gene. The CDR3 length is 14 residues. V lost 7 bases, J lost 2 bases, and 17 bases lay in between. In nucleotides, the CDR3 is TGCAGCGCTCAACCAGGGGCACTCAACTATGGCTACACCTTC. Its protein is CSAQPGALNYGYTF.

CDR3 residues: CATSRDRDYGYTF. CDR3 bases: TGTGCCACCAGCAGGGACAGGGACTATGGCTACACCTTC. This chain connects TRBV15 to TRBJ1-2; TRBD1 agrees at 8 bases. Germline assignment: CDR1 LNHNV and CDR2 YYDKDF (reference sequence). This CDR3 has 13 amino acids. The J segment lost 3 bases and the V segment lost 3 bases, leaving 0 bases of the junction unmatched.

V gene TRBV5-1 combines with J gene TRBJ2-1; 10 bases map to TRBD2. V was pared by 8 bases and J by 1 base, with 9 bases of the junction left unmatched. CDR3 length: 16 residues. Germline loops: CDR1 SGHRS, CDR2 YFSETQ. CDR3 in DNA: TGCGCCAGTGGTCTTCTAGCGGGAGTGTCCTACAATGAGCAGTTCTTC. Translating gives CASGLLAGVSYNEQFF.

The chain recombines TRBV28 with TRBJ2-3; 10 nucleotides line up with TRBD2. The length of the CDR3 is 15 residues. V dropped 6 bases and J dropped 4; count of bases not matched to a gene: 7. Germline V lookup: CDR1 MDHEN, CDR2 SYDVKM. The CDR3 is CASSSTGTSADTQYF. The CDR3 coding sequence is TGTGCCAGCAGCTCGACCGGGACTAGCGCAGATACGCAGTATTTT. Full variable domain (missing parts from reference TRBV28 and TRBJ2-3): DVKVTQSSRYLVKRTGEKVFLECVQDMDHENMFWYRQDPGLGLRLIYFSYDVKMKEKGDIPEGYSVSREKKERFSLILESASTNQTSMYLCASSSTGTSADTQYFGPGTRLTVL.

Here the CDR3 reads CASSQGGSIAPLETQYF. CDR3 DNA sequence: TGCGCCAGCAGCCAAGGTGGCTCAATTGCCCCTTTGGAGACCCAGTACTTC. V and J are TRBV4-1 and TRBJ2-5; D is unresolved. The V gene lost 1 base and the J gene lost 5 bases, with 20 bases spanning the gap. Germline values: CDR1 MGHRA, CDR2 YSYEKL. The CDR3 extends over 17 amino acids.

This clonotype appeared a few times. The chain employs TRBV9 and TRBJ1-2; D is unresolved. Deletions cut 0 bases from V and 2 bases from J, with 5 bases between. Germline CDR1 reads SGDLS; CDR2 reads YYNGEE. CDR3 length: 13 residues. CDR3 DNA sequence: TGTGCCAGCAGCGTAGCTAGGAACTATGGCTACACCTTC. This codes for CASSVARNYGYTF.

The chain is built from TRBV12-3 or TRBV12-4 and TRBJ1-5; D gene unclear. V was clipped by 2 bases and J by 4 bases, with 6 bases between them. CDR3 length equals 13 residues. The CDR3 loop reads CASSLKGNQPQHF. The CDR3 coding sequence is TGTGCCAGCAGTTTAAAAGGGAATCAGCCCCAGCATTTT.

The rearrangement links TRBV18 to TRBJ1-2; unclear D gene. This CDR3 comprises 13 residues. Between the trimmed V and J ends, which lost 3 bases and 5 bases, there was a span of 10 bases. In germline, CDR1 is KGHSH, CDR2 LQKENI. CDR3 nucleotides: TGTGCCAGCTCACCGTCCGACGGGTATGGCTACACCTTC. Amino acid sequence: CASSPSDGYGYTF.

This clonotype was seen just once. V gene TRBV11-2 combines with J gene TRBJ1-2; 7 nucleotides line up with TRBD1. With V trimmed by 10 bases and J by 6 bases, 8 bases remained unmatched. CDR1 SGHAT and CDR2 FQNNGV come from the germline V gene. CDR3 length: 12 residues. The CDR3 here is CAIMLTGHGYTF. In DNA form, the CDR3 reads TGTGCCATCATGTTGACAGGGCATGGCTACACCTTC.

This chain links TRBV3-1 with TRBJ2-7; D uncertain. CDR1 and CDR2 (germline): LGHDT, YNNKEL (reference sequence). The V end was cut by 4 bases, the J end by 0 bases, with 10 bases between. The CDR3 spans 14 residues. CDR3: CASSPPPGSYEQYF. The CDR3 coding sequence is TGTGCCAGCAGCCCCCCCCCGGGCTCCTACGAGCAGTACTTC.

This clonotype has just a few counts. The chain employs TRBV10-1 and TRBJ2-1, with unresolved D. Germline V gives CDR1 WNHNN, CDR2 SYGVQD (reference sequence). The CDR3 loop spans 13 amino acids. Trimming pared 1 base from V and 4 bases from J, leaving 5 bases between. The CDR3 loop is CASSELSYNEQFF. The CDR3 bases are TGCGCCAGCAGTGAGTTGAGTTACAATGAGCAGTTCTTC.

This clonotype has just a few counts. The chain uses TRBV10-3 and TRBJ1-5, with 8 nucleotides matching TRBD1. The CDR3 runs to 13 residues. The germline V gene encodes CDR1 ENHRY and CDR2 SYGVKD. With 6 bases clipped from V and 4 bases from J, the junction kept 2 bases outside the gene matches. The CDR3 DNA sequence: TGTGCCATCAGGGACAGGGAGAATCAGCCCCAGCATTTT. This codes for CAIRDRENQPQHF.

The genes are TRBV20-1 and TRBJ2-7; tentative D call: TRBD2 (5 bases). The V and J ends lost 0 bases and 5 bases respectively, with 8 bases between them. Germline V gives CDR1 DFQATT, CDR2 SNEGSKA (reference sequence). The CDR3 runs 12 residues. Here the CDR3 reads CSARDSGDEQYF. CDR3 nucleotide sequence: TGCAGTGCTAGAGATTCCGGGGACGAGCAGTACTTC.

This chain links TRBV9 with TRBJ2-3, with D perhaps matching TRBD1 or TRBD2 (5 bases each). The CDR3 has 15 amino acids. The germline CDR1 and CDR2 sequences are SGDLS and YYNGEE. The ends were cut back, 4 bases at V and 4 bases at J, with 16 bases in the middle. CDR3 sequence (DNA): TGTGCCAGCAGCCCAGCAGAGGGGAGAGCAGATACGCAGTATTTT. Amino acids: CASSPAEGRADTQYF.

The chain is built from TRBV7-6 and TRBJ2-3, with unresolved D. The CDR3 is 16 residues long. Deletions cut 2 bases from V and 3 bases from J, with 15 bases between. CDR1 is SGHVS and CDR2 is FNYEAQ in the germline V gene. The CDR3 region is CASSLFGSKRTDTQYF. Here the CDR3 DNA reads TGTGCCAGCAGCTTATTCGGATCTAAGAGGACAGATACGCAGTATTTT.

This clonotype has a count of ten or more. The V gene is TRBV12-3 or TRBV12-4, the J gene TRBJ1-1; TRBD1 might be the D (5 bases). The CDR3 totals 16 residues. Trimming shortened V by 2 bases and J by 1 base, and 14 bases separated the two germline ends. Written as DNA, the CDR3 is TGTGCCAGCAGTTTACTGGGGAGGGGATGGAACACTGAAGCTTTCTTT. It translates to CASSLLGRGWNTEAFF.

The chain joins TRBV5-1 to TRBJ2-4, with a tentative D call TRBD2 (6 bases). This CDR3 is built from 12 residues. Trimming left V 4 bases short and J 13 bases short, with 15 bases between. The germline CDR1 and CDR2 sequences are SGHRS and YFSETQ. In DNA form, the CDR3 reads TGCGCCAGCAGCCCTCAGGGTCTAGCGCAGTACTTC. Translated: CASSPQGLAQYF.

The rearrangement joins TRBV10-1 to TRBJ2-3, with a tentative D call TRBD1 (7 bases). Germline CDR1 and CDR2: WNHNN and SYGVQD (reference sequence). The CDR3 is 18 amino acids. Trimming pared 4 bases from V and 4 bases from J, leaving 24 bases between. The CDR3 loop is CASSARYGWRGPADTQYF. The CDR3 coding sequence is TGCGCCAGCAGTGCCCGCTACGGATGGAGGGGGCCCGCAGATACGCAGTATTTT.

Remarks on this clonotype: A read error is possible here, since a much larger clone lies one base away. The chain employs TRBV5-1 and TRBJ1-1; D uncertain. CDR3 length: 14 residues. V was trimmed by 1 base and J by 1 base, leaving 8 bases between them. Per the germline V gene, CDR1 is SGHRS and CDR2 is YFSETQ. CDR3 in amino acids: CASSLQCSNTEAFF. As DNA, the CDR3 is TGCGCCAGCAGCTTGCAGTGTTCGAACACTGAAGCTTTCTTT.

The rearrangement joins TRBV7-8 to TRBJ2-3; TRBD2 matches 7 bases. This CDR3 is 16 amino acids long. The ends lost 1 base at V and 0 bases at J; junction bases unmatched: 4. The germline V gene encodes CDR1 SGHVS and CDR2 FQNEAQ. The CDR3 region is CASSLVVGGSTDTQYF. The CDR3 DNA sequence: TGTGCCAGCAGCTTAGTGGTGGGAGGGAGCACAGATACGCAGTATTTT.

V and J are TRBV24-1 and TRBJ1-2, with 9 positions matching TRBD1. The CDR3 length is 15 residues. Germline V lookup: CDR1 KGHDR, CDR2 SFDVKD. Unmatched junction bases numbered 6, after V lost 4 bases and J lost 4 bases. The CDR3 nucleotides are TGTGCCACCAGTGACTCTAAGACAGGGGGCTATGGCTACACCTTC. The encoded protein is CATSDSKTGGYGYTF.

The chain links TRBV6-5 to TRBJ2-2; no reliable D call. The CDR3 totals 14 residues. V dropped 7 bases and J dropped 5 bases, with 14 bases sitting between them. From germline, CDR1 is MNHEY and CDR2 SVGAGI. The CDR3 nucleotides read TGTGCCAGCACGGACCCAGCCGAGACCGGGGAGCTGTTTTTT. Its translation is CASTDPAETGELFF.

The V and J genes are TRBV29-1 and TRBJ2-5, with 8 bases that match TRBD1. Germline V gene sequence: CDR1 SQVTM, CDR2 ANQGSEA. This CDR3 spans 16 amino acids. Losses at the gene ends were 0 bases for V and 3 bases for J; bases not matched to a gene: 9. The CDR3 here is CSVEDWVAGGEETQYF. DNA for the CDR3: TGCAGCGTTGAAGACTGGGTGGCAGGGGGCGAAGAGACCCAGTACTTC. The whole variable domain, remainder taken from reference TRBV29-1 and TRBJ2-5, is SAVISQKPSRDICQRGTSLTIQCQVDSQVTMMFWYRQQPGQSLTLIATANQGSEATYESGFVIDKFPISRPNLTFSTLTVSNMSPEDSSIYLCSVEDWVAGGEETQYFGPGTRLLVL.

This clonotype turned up a few times. This chain uses TRBV4-1 with TRBJ2-2; the D gene is possibly TRBD2 (6 bases). The length of the CDR3 is 16 residues. With 2 bases removed from V and 0 bases from J, the gap between germline ends came to 10 bases. CDR1 is MGHRA and CDR2 is YSYEKL in the germline V gene. CDR3 bases: TGCGCCAGCAGCCAACTAGCGAGCGCGAACACCGGGGAGCTGTTTTTT. This translates into CASSQLASANTGELFF.

This clonotype was seen only a few times. V and J are TRBV12-3 or TRBV12-4 and TRBJ1-2; D gene uncertain. Trimming removed 6 bases at V and 6 bases at J, with 17 bases between. The CDR3 is 14 residues long. In DNA, the CDR3 is TGTGCCAGCAGCCCTGGGTCGCTAGGAGATGGCTACACCTTC. Protein product: CASSPGSLGDGYTF.

This clonotype appeared a few times. CDR3 protein: CSAKDRGNLDNYGYTF. CDR3 sequence (DNA): TGCAGTGCTAAGGACAGGGGCAACTTGGACAACTATGGCTACACCTTC. J is TRBJ1-2 and V is TRBV20-1; TRBD1 agrees at 9 bases. The CDR3 sequence is 16 residues long. Germline V gene data show CDR1 as DFQATT and CDR2 as SNEGSKA (reference sequence). Trimming at V came to 4 bases and at J to 2 bases, leaving 11 bases not matched to a gene.

This clonotype has a handful of counts. A junction end diverges from the germline sequence, so it may reflect a read error. The chain has TRBV11-2 and TRBJ1-1; 7 bases align to TRBD1. The CDR3 totals 16 residues. Per the germline V gene, CDR1 is SGHAT and CDR2 is FQNNGV. In DNA, the CDR3 is TGTGCCAGCAGCTTAGAGGTGCAGGGGGGGAACGCTGAAGCTTTCTTT. This sequence encodes CASSLEVQGGNAEAFF. The variable domain in full, completed from reference TRBV11-2 and TRBJ1-1, reads EAGVAQSPRYKIIEKRQSVAFWCNPISGHATLYWYQQILGQGPKLLIQFQNNGVVDDSQLPKDRFSAERLKGVDSTLKIQPAKLEDSAVYLCASSLEVQGGNAEAFFGQGTRLTVV.

The CDR3: CASTLRTSYNEQFF. In DNA, the CDR3 is TGTGCCAGCACCCTAAGGACCTCCTACAATGAGCAGTTCTTC. This chain links TRBV7-2 with TRBJ2-1; the D is unclear. V lost 7 bases and J lost 0, with 10 bases in between. Germline V lookup: CDR1 SGHTA, CDR2 FQGNSA. This CDR3 has 14 amino acids.